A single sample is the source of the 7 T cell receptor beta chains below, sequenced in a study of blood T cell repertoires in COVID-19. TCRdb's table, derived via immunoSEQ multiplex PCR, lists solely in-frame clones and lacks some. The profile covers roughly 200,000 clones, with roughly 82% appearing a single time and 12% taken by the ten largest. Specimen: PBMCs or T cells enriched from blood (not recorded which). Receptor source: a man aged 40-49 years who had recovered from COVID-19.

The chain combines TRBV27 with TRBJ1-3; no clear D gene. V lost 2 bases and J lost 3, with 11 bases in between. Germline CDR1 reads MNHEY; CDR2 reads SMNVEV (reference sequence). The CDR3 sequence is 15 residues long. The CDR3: CASSLEGGVGNTIYF. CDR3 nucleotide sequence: TGTGCCAGCAGTTTAGAGGGAGGTGTTGGAAACACCATATATTTT.

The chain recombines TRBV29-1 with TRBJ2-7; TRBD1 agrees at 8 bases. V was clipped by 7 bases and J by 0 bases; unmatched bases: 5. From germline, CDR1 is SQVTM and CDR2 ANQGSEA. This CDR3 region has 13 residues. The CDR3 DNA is TGCAGCGCCAGGGGACAGGCCTCCTACGAGCAGTACTTC. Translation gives CSARGQASYEQYF.

CDR3 amino acids: CASSLLGLHEQYF. CDR3 DNA: TGTGCCAGCAGCTTGCTAGGTCTCCACGAGCAGTACTTC. The J gene is TRBJ2-7, the V gene TRBV7-9; D gene ambiguous. Trimming took off 3 bases at V and 5 bases at J, with 11 bases between the two ends. Germline values: CDR1 SEHNR, CDR2 FQNEAQ (reference sequence). This CDR3 spans 13 amino acids.

The CDR3 spells CASSYVGGEGDSPLHF. The DNA for the CDR3 is TGTGCCAGCAGTTACGTTGGAGGCGAAGGTGATTCACCCCTCCACTTT. The chain joins TRBV6-5 to TRBJ1-6; D gene ambiguous. Trimming cost V 2 bases and J 8 bases, with 16 bases left between them. The CDR3 has 16 residues. Germline V gene data show CDR1 as MNHEY and CDR2 as SVGAGI.

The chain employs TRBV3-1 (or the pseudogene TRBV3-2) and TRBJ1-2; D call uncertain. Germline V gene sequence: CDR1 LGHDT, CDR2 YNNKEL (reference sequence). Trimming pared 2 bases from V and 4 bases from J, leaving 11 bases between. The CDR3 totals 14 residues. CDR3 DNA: TGTGCCAGCAGCCAAACCGGGATGGTCTATGGCTACACCTTC. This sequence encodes CASSQTGMVYGYTF.

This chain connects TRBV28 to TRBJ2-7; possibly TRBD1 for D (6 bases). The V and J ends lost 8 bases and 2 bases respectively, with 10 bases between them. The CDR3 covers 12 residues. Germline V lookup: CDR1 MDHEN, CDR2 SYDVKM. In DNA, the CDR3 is TGTGCCAGCGGGGACACGGCCTACGAGCAGTACTTC. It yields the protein CASGDTAYEQYF.

CDR3 sequence reads: CASSQTLGQGLPYEQYF. The CDR3 nucleotides read TGTGCCAGCAGCCAGACATTGGGACAGGGGTTGCCCTACGAGCAGTACTTC. V usage is TRBV14 and J usage is TRBJ2-7; 10 positions match TRBD1. This CDR3 contains 17 residues. The ends lost 3 bases at V and 2 bases at J; junction bases unmatched: 10. The V gene's germline CDR1 is SGHDN and CDR2 FVKESK.